A single sample gave rise to the 7 T cell receptor beta chains below, sequenced in a study of blood T cell repertoires in COVID-19 (dated by TCRdb to about 2020). To prepare the library, the immunoSEQ multiplex PCR assay was applied. In TCRdb, the immuneACCESS table is reduced to in-frame sequences with V and J assigned. These tables do not hold every clone; where another copy was compared, an unresolved V gene accounts for under half, and the others remain unexplained. The sample table lists about 93,000 clones, almost 90% of them with a count of one. The ten most abundant clones make up roughly 1.5% of the sample. The sequencing sample was made of peripheral blood. These receptors were taken from a human donor with active COVID-19. The donor label of this sample is uncertain.

This chain links TRBV5-1 with TRBJ2-2, with D possibly being TRBD1 (5 bases). Germline V lookup: CDR1 SGHRS, CDR2 YFSETQ. The CDR3 runs 18 residues. V dropped 2 bases and J dropped 5 bases, with 22 bases sitting between them. CDR3 residues: CASSFRTIPIQGTGELFF. CDR3 in DNA: TGCGCCAGCAGCTTCAGGACAATACCAATTCAAGGGACCGGGGAGCTGTTTTTT.

This chain uses TRBV27 with TRBJ1-3; no firm D call. CDR1 MNHEY and CDR2 SMNVEV come from the germline V gene (reference sequence). The CDR3 contains 14 residues. Trimming removed 6 bases at V and 0 bases at J, with 9 bases between. CDR3: CASRTRYSGNTIYF. DNA of the CDR3: TGTGCCAGCAGAACAAGATACTCTGGAAACACCATATATTTT.

This rearrangement joins TRBV11-2 to TRBJ2-2; D uncertain. CDR3 length: 17 amino acids. Germline assignment: CDR1 SGHAT and CDR2 FQNNGV. V was pared by 1 base and J by 3 bases, with 15 bases between. The CDR3 sequence: CASSLVLFDTYTGELFF. CDR3 sequence (DNA): TGTGCCAGCAGCTTAGTATTGTTTGACACATACACCGGGGAGCTGTTTTTT. Full variable domain (outside the CDR3, taken from reference TRBV11-2 and TRBJ2-2): EAGVAQSPRYKIIEKRQSVAFWCNPISGHATLYWYQQILGQGPKLLIQFQNNGVVDDSQLPKDRFSAERLKGVDSTLKIQPAKLEDSAVYLCASSLVLFDTYTGELFFGEGSRLTVL.

The chain carries TRBV28 and TRBJ1-5; 9 bases match TRBD1. The CDR3 extends over 13 amino acids. Germline CDR1 and CDR2: MDHEN and SYDVKM. The J segment lost 7 bases and the V segment lost 7 bases, leaving 5 bases of the junction unmatched. In nucleotides, the CDR3 is TGTGCCAGCAAACAGGGGGCTCAGCAGCCCCAGCATTTT. This translates into CASKQGAQQPQHF.

The chain carries TRBV11-2 and TRBJ2-1, with 9 bases lining up with TRBD1. The CDR3 is 18 residues long. Looked up from germline, CDR1 is SGHAT and CDR2 is FQNNGV. The ends lost 4 bases at V and 2 bases at J; junction bases unmatched: 12. DNA of the CDR3: TGTGCCAGCAGCTCGAGGAGGGGGGGACAGGGAACCTACAATGAGCAGTTCTTC. Its protein is CASSSRRGGQGTYNEQFF.

V and J are TRBV20-1 and TRBJ1-5; unclear D gene. V gave up 3 bases and J gave up 7 bases, with 19 bases separating them. Germline V gives CDR1 DFQATT, CDR2 SNEGSKA (reference sequence). CDR3 length equals 15 residues. In nucleotides, the CDR3 is TGCAGTGCTAGTGTGACTCTTAATTGGCCCCAGCCCCAGCATTTT. Protein product: CSASVTLNWPQPQHF.

The gene calls are TRBV7-9 and TRBJ1-5, with 10 bases matching TRBD1. The CDR3 is 16 amino acids. Trimming cost V 5 bases and J 3 bases; bases outside gene matches: 7. Germline-derived CDR1 and CDR2 are SEHNR and FQNEAQ (reference sequence). CDR3 nucleotide sequence: TGTGCCAGCAGCCCAGTGGACAGGGGGACCAATCAGCCCCAGCATTTT. The encoded protein is CASSPVDRGTNQPQHF.